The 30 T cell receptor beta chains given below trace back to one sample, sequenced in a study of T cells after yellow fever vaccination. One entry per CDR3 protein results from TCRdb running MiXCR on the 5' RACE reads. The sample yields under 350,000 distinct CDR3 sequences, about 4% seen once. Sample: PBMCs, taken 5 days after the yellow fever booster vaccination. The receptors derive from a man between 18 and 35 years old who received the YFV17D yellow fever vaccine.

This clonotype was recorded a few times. The CDR3, as DNA: TGTGCCAGCCGTACACTGACAGGGCCTCCACCCCTCCACTTT. It encodes CASRTLTGPPPLHF. V is TRBV5-8 and J is TRBJ1-6; 7 nucleotides match TRBD1. This CDR3 has 14 residues. Germline-derived CDR1 and CDR2 are SGHTS and YDEGEE. Unmatched junction bases numbered 12, after V lost 7 bases and J lost 11 bases.

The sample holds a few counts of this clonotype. CDR3 region: CASSPGPGELFF. CDR3 sequence (DNA): TGTGCCAGCAGTCCAGGGCCCGGGGAGCTGTTTTTT. The V and J genes are TRBV2 and TRBJ2-2, with D possibly TRBD1 on 5 matching bases. Germline CDR1 is SNHLY and CDR2 is FYNNEI. V lost 5 bases and J 6 bases, leaving 7 bases between the germline ends. The CDR3 contains 12 residues. The variable domain in full, with the rest retrieved from reference TRBV2 and TRBJ2-2, is EPEVTQTPSHQVTQMGQEVILRCVPISNHLYFYWYRQILGQKVEFLVSFYNNEISEKSEIFDDQFSVERPDGSNFTLKIRSTKLEDSAMYFCASSPGPGELFFGEGSRLTVL.

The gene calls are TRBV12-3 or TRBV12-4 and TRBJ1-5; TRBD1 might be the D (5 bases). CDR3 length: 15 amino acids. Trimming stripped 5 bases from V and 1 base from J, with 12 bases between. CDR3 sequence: CASSPPGTSNQPQHF. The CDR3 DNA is TGTGCCAGCAGTCCTCCCGGGACCAGCAATCAGCCCCAGCATTTT.

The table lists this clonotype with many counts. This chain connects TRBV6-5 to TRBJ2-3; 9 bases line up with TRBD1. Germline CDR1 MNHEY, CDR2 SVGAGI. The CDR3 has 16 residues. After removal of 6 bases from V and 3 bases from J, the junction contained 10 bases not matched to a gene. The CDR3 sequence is CASRGSGTGLTDTQYF. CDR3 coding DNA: TGTGCCAGCAGGGGTTCCGGGACAGGGTTGACAGATACGCAGTATTTT.

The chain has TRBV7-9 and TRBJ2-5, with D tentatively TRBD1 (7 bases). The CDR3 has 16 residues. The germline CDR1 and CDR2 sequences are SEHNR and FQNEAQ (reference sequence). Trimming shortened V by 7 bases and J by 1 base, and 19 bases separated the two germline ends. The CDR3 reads CASTQGGLAIQETQYF. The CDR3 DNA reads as TGTGCCAGCACCCAGGGGGGACTGGCAATCCAAGAGACCCAGTACTTC.

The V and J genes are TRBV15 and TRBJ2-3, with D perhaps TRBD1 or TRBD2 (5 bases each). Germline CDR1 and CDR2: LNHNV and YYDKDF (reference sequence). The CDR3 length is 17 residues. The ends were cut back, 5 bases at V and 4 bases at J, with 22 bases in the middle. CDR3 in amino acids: CATSGLGRDAGSDTQYF. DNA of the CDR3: TGTGCCACCAGCGGTCTGGGCCGGGACGCCGGTTCAGATACGCAGTATTTT.

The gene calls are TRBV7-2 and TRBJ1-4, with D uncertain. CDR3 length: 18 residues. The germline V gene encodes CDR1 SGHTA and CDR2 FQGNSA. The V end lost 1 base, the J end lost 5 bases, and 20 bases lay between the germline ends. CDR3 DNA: TGTGCCAGCAGCTTAGTGCCCGGGCTGTGGGTCGGGAATGAAAAACTGTTTTTT. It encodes CASSLVPGLWVGNEKLFF.

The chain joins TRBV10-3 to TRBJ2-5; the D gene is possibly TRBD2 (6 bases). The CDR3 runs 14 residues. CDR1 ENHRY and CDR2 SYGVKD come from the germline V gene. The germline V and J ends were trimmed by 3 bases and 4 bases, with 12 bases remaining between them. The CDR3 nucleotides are TGTGCCATCAGTGATGGTGGGACTCCAGAGACCCAGTACTTC. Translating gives CAISDGGTPETQYF.

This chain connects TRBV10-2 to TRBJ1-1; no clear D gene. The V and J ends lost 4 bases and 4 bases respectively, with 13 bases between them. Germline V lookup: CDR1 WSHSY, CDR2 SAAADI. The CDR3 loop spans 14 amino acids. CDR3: CASSAASLGTEAFF. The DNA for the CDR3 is TGCGCCAGCAGTGCTGCCTCTCTCGGCACTGAAGCTTTCTTT.

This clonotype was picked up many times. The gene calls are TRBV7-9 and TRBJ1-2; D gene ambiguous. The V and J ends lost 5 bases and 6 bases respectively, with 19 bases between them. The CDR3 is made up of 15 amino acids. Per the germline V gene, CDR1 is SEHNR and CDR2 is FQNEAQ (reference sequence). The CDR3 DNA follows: TGTGCCAGCAGCGCGGGCAATTTTAAAGCGAATGGCTACACCTTC. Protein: CASSAGNFKANGYTF.

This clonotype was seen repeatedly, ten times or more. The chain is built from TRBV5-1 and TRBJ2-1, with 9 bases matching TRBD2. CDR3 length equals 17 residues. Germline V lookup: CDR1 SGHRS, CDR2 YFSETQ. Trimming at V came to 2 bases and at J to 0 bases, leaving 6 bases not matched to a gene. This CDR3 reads CASSLQAGGTSYNEQFF. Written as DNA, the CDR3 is TGCGCCAGCAGCTTACAAGCGGGGGGCACCTCCTACAATGAGCAGTTCTTC.

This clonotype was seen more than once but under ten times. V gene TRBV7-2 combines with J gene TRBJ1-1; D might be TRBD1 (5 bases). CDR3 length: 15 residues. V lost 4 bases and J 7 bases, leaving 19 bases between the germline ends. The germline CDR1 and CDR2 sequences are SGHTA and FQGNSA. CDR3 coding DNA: TGTGCCAGCAGCTCCGTTCCAGGGACCGAATATGAAGCTTTCTTT. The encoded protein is CASSSVPGTEYEAFF.

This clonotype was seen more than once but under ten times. CDR3 nucleotides: TGTGCCAGCAGCTTACTAGCGGAAACCCCCAATGAGCAGTTCTTC. Its protein product is CASSLLAETPNEQFF. This sequence joins TRBV5-5 and TRBJ2-1; 8 bases map to TRBD2. The V gene's germline CDR1 is SGHKS and CDR2 YYEKEE (reference sequence). The trim removed 2 bases at V and 6 bases at J, leaving 7 bases unmatched. The CDR3 spans 15 residues.

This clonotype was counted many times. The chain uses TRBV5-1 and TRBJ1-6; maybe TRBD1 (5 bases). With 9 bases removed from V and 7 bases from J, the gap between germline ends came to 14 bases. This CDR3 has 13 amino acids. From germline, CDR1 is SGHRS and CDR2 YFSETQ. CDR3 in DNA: TGCGCCACCACGGTCGGGGGGAATTCACCCCTCCACTTT. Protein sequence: CATTVGGNSPLHF.

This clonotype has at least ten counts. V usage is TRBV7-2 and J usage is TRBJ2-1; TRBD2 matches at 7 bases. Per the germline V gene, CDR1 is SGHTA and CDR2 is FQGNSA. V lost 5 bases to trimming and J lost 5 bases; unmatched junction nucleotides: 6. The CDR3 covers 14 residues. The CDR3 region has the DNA TGTGCCAGCAGCCAGATGGGACTAAACAATGAGCAGTTCTTC. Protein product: CASSQMGLNNEQFF.

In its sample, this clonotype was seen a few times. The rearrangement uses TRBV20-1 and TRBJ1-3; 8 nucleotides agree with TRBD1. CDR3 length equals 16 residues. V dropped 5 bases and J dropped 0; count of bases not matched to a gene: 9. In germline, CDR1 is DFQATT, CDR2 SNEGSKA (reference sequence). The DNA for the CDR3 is TGCAGTGCTGCCTCCTCCGGGACAGGCTCTGGAAACACCATATATTTT. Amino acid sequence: CSAASSGTGSGNTIYF.

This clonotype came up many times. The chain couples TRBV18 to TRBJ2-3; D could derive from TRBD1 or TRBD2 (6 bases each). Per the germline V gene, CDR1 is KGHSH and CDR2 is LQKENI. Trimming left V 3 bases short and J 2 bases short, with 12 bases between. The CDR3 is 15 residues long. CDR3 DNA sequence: TGTGCCAGCTCACCCCTGGGGGGCTTCACAGATACGCAGTATTTT. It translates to CASSPLGGFTDTQYF.

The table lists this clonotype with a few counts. The DNA for the CDR3 is TGTGCCAGCAGCCCTCCCGGGGGGCCCTACACCGGGGAGCTGTTTTTT. It translates to CASSPPGGPYTGELFF. J is TRBJ2-2 and V is TRBV12-3 or TRBV12-4; possibly TRBD2 for D (7 bases). This CDR3 spans 16 amino acids. V was pared by 6 bases and J by 3 bases, with 17 bases between.

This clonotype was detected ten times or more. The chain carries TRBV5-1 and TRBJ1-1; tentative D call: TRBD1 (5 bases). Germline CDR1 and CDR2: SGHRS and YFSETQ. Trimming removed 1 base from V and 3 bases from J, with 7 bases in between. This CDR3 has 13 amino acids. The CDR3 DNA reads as TGCGCCAGCAGCTTGTCAGGGTACACTGAAGCTTTCTTT. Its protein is CASSLSGYTEAFF.

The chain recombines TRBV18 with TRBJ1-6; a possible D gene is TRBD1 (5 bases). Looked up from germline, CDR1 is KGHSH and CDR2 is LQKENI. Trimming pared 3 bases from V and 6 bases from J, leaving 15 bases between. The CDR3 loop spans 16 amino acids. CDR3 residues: CASSPSGEKGNSPLHF. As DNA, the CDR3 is TGTGCCAGCTCACCCTCGGGGGAAAAGGGTAATTCACCCCTCCACTTT.

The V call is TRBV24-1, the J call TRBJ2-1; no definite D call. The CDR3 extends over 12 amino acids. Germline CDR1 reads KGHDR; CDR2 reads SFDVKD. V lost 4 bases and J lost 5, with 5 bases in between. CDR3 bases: TGTGCCACCAGTGACCCCGACAATGAGCAGTTCTTC. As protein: CATSDPDNEQFF.

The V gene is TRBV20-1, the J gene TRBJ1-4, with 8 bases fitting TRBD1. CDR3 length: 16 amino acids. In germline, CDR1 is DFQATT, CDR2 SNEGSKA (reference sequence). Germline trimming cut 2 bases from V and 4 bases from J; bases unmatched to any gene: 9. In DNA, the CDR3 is TGCAGTGCTAGACCCGCGGACAGGGCCGGTAATGAAAAACTGTTTTTT. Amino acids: CSARPADRAGNEKLFF.

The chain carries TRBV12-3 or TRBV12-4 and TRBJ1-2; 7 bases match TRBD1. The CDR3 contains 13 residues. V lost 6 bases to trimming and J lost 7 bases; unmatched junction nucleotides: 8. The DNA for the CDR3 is TGTGCCAGCAGGGAGGGGGCAGTTGGTGGCTACACCTTC. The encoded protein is CASREGAVGGYTF.

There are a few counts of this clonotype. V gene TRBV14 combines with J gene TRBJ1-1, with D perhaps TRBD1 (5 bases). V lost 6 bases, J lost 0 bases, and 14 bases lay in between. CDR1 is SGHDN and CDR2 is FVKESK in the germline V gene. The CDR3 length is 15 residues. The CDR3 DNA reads TGTGCCAGCAGTAGGGCAGGGCCACTGAACACTGAAGCTTTCTTT. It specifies CASSRAGPLNTEAFF.

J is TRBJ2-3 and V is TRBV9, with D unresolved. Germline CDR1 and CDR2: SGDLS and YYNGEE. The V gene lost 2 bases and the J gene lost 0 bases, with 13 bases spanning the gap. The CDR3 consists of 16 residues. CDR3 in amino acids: CASSVPLAESTDTQYF. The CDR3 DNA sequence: TGTGCCAGCAGCGTCCCTCTGGCGGAGAGCACAGATACGCAGTATTTT.

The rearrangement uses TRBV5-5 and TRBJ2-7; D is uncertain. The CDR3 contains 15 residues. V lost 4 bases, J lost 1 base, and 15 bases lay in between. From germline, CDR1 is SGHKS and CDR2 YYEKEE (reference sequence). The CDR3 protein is CASSGWAGPSYEQYF. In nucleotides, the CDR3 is TGTGCCAGCAGCGGATGGGCAGGTCCTTCCTACGAGCAGTACTTC.

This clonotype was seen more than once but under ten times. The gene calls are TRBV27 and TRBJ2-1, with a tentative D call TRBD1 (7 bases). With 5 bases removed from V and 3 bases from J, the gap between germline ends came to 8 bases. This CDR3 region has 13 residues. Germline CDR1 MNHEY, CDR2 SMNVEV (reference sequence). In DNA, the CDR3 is TGTGCCAGCAGTCAGGGGGGCTACAATGAGCAGTTCTTC. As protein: CASSQGGYNEQFF.

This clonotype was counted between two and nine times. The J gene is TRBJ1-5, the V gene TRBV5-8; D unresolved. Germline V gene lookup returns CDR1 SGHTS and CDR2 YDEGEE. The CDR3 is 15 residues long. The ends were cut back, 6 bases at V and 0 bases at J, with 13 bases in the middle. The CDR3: CASTTGVYSNQPQHF. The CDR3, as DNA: TGTGCCAGCACCACTGGTGTTTATAGCAATCAGCCCCAGCATTTT.

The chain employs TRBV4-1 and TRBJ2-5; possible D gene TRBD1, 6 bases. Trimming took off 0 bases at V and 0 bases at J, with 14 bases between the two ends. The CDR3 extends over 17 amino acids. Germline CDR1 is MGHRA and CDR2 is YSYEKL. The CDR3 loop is CASSQEWSTGYQETQYF. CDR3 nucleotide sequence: TGCGCCAGCAGCCAAGAATGGTCCACAGGGTACCAAGAGACCCAGTACTTC.

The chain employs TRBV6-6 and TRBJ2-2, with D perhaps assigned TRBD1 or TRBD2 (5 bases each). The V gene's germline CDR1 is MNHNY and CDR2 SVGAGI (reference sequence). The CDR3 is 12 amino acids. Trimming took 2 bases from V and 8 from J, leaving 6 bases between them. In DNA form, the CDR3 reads TGTGCCAGCAGTTACGGGGGTGGGGAGCTGTTTTTT. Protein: CASSYGGGELFF.